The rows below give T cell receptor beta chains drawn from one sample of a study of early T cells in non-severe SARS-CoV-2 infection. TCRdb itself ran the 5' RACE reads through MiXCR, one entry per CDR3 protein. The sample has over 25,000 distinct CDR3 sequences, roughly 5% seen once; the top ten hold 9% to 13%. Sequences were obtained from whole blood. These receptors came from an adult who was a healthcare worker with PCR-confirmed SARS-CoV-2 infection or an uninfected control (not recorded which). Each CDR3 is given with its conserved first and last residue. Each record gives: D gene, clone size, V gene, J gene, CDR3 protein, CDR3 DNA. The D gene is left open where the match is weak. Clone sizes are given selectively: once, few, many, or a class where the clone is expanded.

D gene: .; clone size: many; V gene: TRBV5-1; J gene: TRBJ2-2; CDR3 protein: CASSLGQLNTGELFF; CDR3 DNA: TGCGCCAGCAGCTTGGGCCAGCTGAACACCGGGGAGCTGTTTTTT
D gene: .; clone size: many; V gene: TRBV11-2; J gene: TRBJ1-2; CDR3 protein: CASSLSTGIYGYTF; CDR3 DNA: TGTGCCAGCAGCTTGAGTACAGGGATCTATGGCTACACCTTC
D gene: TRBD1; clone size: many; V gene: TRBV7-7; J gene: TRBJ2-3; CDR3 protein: CASSLGTGLDTQYF; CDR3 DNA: TGTGCTAGCAGCTTAGGGACAGGTCTTGATACGCAGTATTTT
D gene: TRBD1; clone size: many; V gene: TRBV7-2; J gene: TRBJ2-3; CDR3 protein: CASSFRGLADTQYF; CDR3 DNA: TGTGCCAGCAGCTTCAGGGGGCTGGCAGATACGCAGTATTTT
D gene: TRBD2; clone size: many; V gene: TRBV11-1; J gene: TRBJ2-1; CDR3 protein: CASSPKTSGSYNEQFF; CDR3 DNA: TGTGCCAGCAGCCCCAAAACTAGCGGGAGCTACAATGAGCAGTTCTTC
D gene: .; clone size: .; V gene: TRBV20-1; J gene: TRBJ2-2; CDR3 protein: CSARQPNTGELFF; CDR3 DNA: TGCAGTGCTCGACAGCCCAACACCGGGGAGCTGTTTTTT
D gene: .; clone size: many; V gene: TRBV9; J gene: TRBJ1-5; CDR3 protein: CASSVVAAKNQPQHF; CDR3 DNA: TGTGCCAGCAGCGTAGTTGCGGCAAAAAATCAGCCCCAGCATTTT
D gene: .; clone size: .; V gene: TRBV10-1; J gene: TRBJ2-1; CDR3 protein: CASKPSPVDNEQFF; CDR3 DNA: TGCGCCAGCAAACCATCACCCGTGGACAATGAGCAGTTCTTC
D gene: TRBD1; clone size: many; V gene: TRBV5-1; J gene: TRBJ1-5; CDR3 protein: CASSPGTGDQPQHF; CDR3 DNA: TGCGCCAGCAGTCCAGGGACAGGGGATCAGCCCCAGCATTTT
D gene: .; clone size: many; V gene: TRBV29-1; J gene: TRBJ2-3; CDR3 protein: CSVRHPSTDTQYF; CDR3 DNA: TGCAGCGTTCGTCATCCTAGCACAGATACGCAGTATTTT
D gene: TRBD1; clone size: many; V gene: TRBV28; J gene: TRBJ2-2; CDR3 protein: CASSSPGQETGELFF; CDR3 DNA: TGTGCCAGCAGTTCCCCGGGACAGGAAACCGGGGAGCTGTTTTTT